What follows are 13 T cell receptor beta chains derived from one specimen sequenced in a study of T cell responses to AZD1222 COVID-19 vaccine. Repertoires were generated with immunoSEQ multiplex PCR, while TCRdb's copy carries only in-frame clones and drops some. The profile shows 110,000 to 150,000 clones, approximately 90% of them singletons. Sequencing was performed on peripheral blood, taken on day 0 of AZD1222 vaccination. The receptors were gathered from an adult in good health.

This sequence joins TRBV12-3 or TRBV12-4 and TRBJ1-2, with D possibly TRBD1 on 5 matching bases. V was pared by 6 bases and J by 4 bases, with 9 bases between. The CDR3 runs 12 residues. In DNA form, the CDR3 reads TGTGCCAGCAGCAGGGTATCCTATGGCTACACCTTC. Amino acid sequence: CASSRVSYGYTF.

The chain couples TRBV29-1 to TRBJ1-4; TRBD1 might be the D (5 bases). Germline V gene data show CDR1 as SQVTM and CDR2 as ANQGSEA. The CDR3 covers 12 residues. Trimming shortened V by 7 bases and J by 7 bases, and 13 bases separated the two germline ends. CDR3 protein: CSGRQGPEKLFF. CDR3 in DNA: TGCAGCGGAAGGCAGGGACCTGAAAAACTGTTTTTT.

This chain links TRBV28 with TRBJ2-3, with a possible D match to TRBD1 (5 bases). With 2 bases removed from V and 2 bases from J, the gap between germline ends came to 11 bases. Germline loops: CDR1 MDHEN, CDR2 SYDVKM. The CDR3 covers 15 residues. CDR3 residues: CASSLGLGDTDTQYF. CDR3 in DNA: TGTGCCAGCAGTTTAGGGCTAGGGGACACAGATACGCAGTATTTT.

CDR3 loop: CASRRGYLQETQYF. In nucleotides, the CDR3 is TGTGCCAGCAGAAGAGGCTACCTCCAAGAGACCCAGTACTTC. The rearrangement joins TRBV7-2 to TRBJ2-5, with D hard to call. CDR3 size: 14 residues. V was pared by 6 bases and J by 1 base, with 12 bases between. Germline V gene data show CDR1 as SGHTA and CDR2 as FQGNSA.

The chain combines TRBV5-1 with TRBJ1-1, with a tentative D call TRBD1 (5 bases). The V and J ends lost 4 bases and 4 bases respectively, with 11 bases between them. Germline V CDR1 and CDR2: SGHRS, YFSETQ. This CDR3 has 13 amino acids. CDR3 protein: CASSPQGFTEAFF. In DNA form, the CDR3 reads TGCGCCAGCAGCCCGCAGGGTTTCACTGAAGCTTTCTTT. The variable domain in full, with the rest retrieved from reference TRBV5-1 and TRBJ1-1, is KAGVTQTPRYLIKTRGQQVTLSCSPISGHRSVSWYQQTPGQGLQFLFEYFSETQRNKGNFPGRFSGRQFSNSRSEMNVSTLELGDSALYLCASSPQGFTEAFFGQGTRLTVV.

This chain joins TRBV6-2 or TRBV6-3 and TRBJ2-3; 8 bases agree with TRBD2. V lost 5 bases to trimming and J lost 4 bases; unmatched junction nucleotides: 11. Germline V gene data show CDR1 as MNHEY and CDR2 as SVGEGT. The CDR3 loop spans 16 amino acids. The CDR3 loop reads CASSLTIAGPADTQYF. CDR3 DNA: TGTGCCAGCAGTCTAACCATAGCGGGACCCGCAGATACGCAGTATTTT.

This clone showed up just once. The chain couples TRBV18 to TRBJ2-3, with TRBD2 matching over 9 bases. Trimming at V came to 6 bases and at J to 5 bases, leaving 12 bases not matched to a gene. Germline loops: CDR1 KGHSH, CDR2 LQKENI. This CDR3 spans 16 amino acids. The CDR3 DNA sequence: TGTGCCAGCTCTCCAGAAATAGCGGGAGCGAGAGATACGCAGTATTTT. Its translation is CASSPEIAGARDTQYF.

This chain links TRBV21-1 with TRBJ2-3; the table names TRBD1, a call not compared with the DNA. TRBV21-1 represents a pseudogene. This CDR3 contains 18 residues. The CDR3 spells CASSKSSRTASWTDTQYF. The CDR3 DNA sequence: TGTGCCAGCAGCAAAAGTTCAAGGACAGCTTCATGGACAGATACGCAGTATTTT.

The J gene is TRBJ2-1, the V gene TRBV11-2; perhaps TRBD2 as D (5 bases). Trimming left V 1 base short and J 5 bases short, with 12 bases between. This CDR3 contains 15 residues. Germline CDR1 SGHAT, CDR2 FQNNGV. This CDR3 is CASSLVGGPNNEQFF. The CDR3 DNA follows: TGTGCCAGCAGCTTAGTAGGAGGACCGAACAATGAGCAGTTCTTC.

V and J are TRBV10-2 and TRBJ2-2, with D perhaps being TRBD1 or TRBD2 (6 bases each). This CDR3 spans 15 amino acids. Trimming cost V 6 bases and J 2 bases, with 13 bases left between them. Germline V gene sequence: CDR1 WSHSY, CDR2 SAAADI. The CDR3 reads CASREGGYNTGELFF. The CDR3 bases are TGCGCCAGCAGGGAGGGGGGATACAACACCGGGGAGCTGTTTTTT.

This sequence joins TRBV6-5 and TRBJ2-3, with D unresolved. Trimming shortened V by 4 bases and J by 3 bases, and 2 bases separated the two germline ends. CDR3 size: 11 residues. Germline lookup yields CDR1 MNHEY and CDR2 SVGAGI. DNA of the CDR3: TGTGCCAGCAGTTGGACAGATACGCAGTATTTT. Its translation: CASSWTDTQYF.

This clone was counted once. The genes are TRBV28 and TRBJ2-7; 7 bases map to TRBD2. The germline V gene encodes CDR1 MDHEN and CDR2 SYDVKM. The CDR3 length is 15 residues. The V segment lost 2 bases and the J segment 1 base; nucleotides outside the gene matches: 5. In DNA, the CDR3 is TGTGCCAGCAGTTTAAAGATCGGGAGGTCCTACGAGCAGTACTTC. This codes for CASSLKIGRSYEQYF.

The chain joins TRBV11-2 to TRBJ2-2; 9 bases align to TRBD2. With 5 bases clipped from V and 2 bases from J, the junction kept 6 bases outside the gene matches. Germline values: CDR1 SGHAT, CDR2 FQNNGV. The CDR3 runs 16 residues. CDR3 sequence reads: CASSGQTSGNTGELFF. In DNA, the CDR3 is TGTGCCAGCAGCGGCCAGACTAGCGGAAACACCGGGGAGCTGTTTTTT.